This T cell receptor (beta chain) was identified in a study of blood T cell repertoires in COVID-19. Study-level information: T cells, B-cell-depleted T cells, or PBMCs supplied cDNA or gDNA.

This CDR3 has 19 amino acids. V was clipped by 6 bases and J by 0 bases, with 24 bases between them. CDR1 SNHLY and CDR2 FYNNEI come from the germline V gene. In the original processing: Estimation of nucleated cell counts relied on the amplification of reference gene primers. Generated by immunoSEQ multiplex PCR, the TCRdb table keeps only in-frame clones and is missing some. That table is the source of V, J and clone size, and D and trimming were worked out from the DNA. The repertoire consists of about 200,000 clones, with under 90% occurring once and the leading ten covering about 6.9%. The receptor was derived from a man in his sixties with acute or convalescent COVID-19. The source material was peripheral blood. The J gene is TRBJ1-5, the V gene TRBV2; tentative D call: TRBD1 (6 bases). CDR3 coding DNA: TGTGCCAGCAGGACACACCGGGACATCTATAGTAGTAGCAATCAGCCCCAGCATTTT. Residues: CASRTHRDIYSSSNQPQHF.